This T cell receptor beta chain was sequenced for a study of blood T cells in healthy people across ages. CDR1 is SGHRS and CDR2 is YFSETQ in the germline V gene. The CDR3 length is 17 residues. Trimming took 5 bases from V and 2 from J; bases not matched to a gene: 11. For the second PCR, which ran for about 6 to 11 cycles, a sample-barcoded 5' primer and a J-beta primer mix were used. TCRdb analysed the 5' RACE reads with MiXCR anew, one entry per CDR3 protein. The sample yields around 940,000 distinct CDR3 sequences, approximately 50% seen once. This rearrangement joins TRBV5-1 to TRBJ2-3; 10 positions match TRBD1. The source is a woman aged 60-75 years in good health. Sequenced sample: blood. The CDR3 DNA reads as TGCGCCAGCAGATCCGGGACAGGGGCCAAAGACACAGATACGCAGTATTTT. Encoded protein: CASRSGTGAKDTDTQYF.